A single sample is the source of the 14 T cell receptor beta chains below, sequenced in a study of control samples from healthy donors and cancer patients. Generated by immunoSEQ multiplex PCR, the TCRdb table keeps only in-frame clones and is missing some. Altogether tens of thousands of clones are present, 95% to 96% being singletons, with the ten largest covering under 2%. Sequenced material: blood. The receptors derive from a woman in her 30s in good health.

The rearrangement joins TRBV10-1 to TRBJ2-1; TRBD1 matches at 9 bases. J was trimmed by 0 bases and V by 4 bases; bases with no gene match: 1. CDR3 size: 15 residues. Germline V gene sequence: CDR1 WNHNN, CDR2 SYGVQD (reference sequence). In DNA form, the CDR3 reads TGCGCCAGCAGTGCGACAGGGGGCTCCTACAATGAGCAGTTCTTC. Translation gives CASSATGGSYNEQFF.

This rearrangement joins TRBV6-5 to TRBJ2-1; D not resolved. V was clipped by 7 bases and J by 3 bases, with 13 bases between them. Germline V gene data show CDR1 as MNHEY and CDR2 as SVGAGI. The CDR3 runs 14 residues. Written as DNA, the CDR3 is TGTGCCAGCAAGGGCTTTAGCAGCTACAATGAGCAGTTCTTC. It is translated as CASKGFSSYNEQFF.

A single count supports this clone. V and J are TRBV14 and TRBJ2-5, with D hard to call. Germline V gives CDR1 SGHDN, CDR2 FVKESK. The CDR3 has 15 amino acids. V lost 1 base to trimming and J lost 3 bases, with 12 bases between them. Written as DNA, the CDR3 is TGTGCCAGCAGCCAAGGGACCCAAGGAGAAGAGACCCAGTACTTC. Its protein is CASSQGTQGEETQYF.

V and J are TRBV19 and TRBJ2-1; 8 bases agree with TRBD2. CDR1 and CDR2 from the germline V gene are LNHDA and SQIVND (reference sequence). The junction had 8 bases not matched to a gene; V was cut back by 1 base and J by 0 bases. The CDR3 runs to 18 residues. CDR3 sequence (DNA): TGTGCCAGTAGTATAGTGTCACTAGCGGTCAGCTCCTACAATGAGCAGTTCTTC. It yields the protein CASSIVSLAVSSYNEQFF. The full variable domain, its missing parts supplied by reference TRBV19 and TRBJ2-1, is DGGITQSPKYLFRKEGQNVTLSCEQNLNHDAMYWYRQDPGQGLRLIYYSQIVNDFQKGDIAEGYSVSREKKESFPLTVTSAQKNPTAFYLCASSIVSLAVSSYNEQFFGPGTRLTVL.

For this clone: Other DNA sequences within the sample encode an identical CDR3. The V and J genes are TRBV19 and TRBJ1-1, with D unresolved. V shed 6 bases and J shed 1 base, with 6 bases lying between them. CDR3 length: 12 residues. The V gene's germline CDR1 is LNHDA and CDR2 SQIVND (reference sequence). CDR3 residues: CASRGGNTEAFF. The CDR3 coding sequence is TGTGCCAGTAGAGGCGGGAACACTGAAGCTTTCTTT.

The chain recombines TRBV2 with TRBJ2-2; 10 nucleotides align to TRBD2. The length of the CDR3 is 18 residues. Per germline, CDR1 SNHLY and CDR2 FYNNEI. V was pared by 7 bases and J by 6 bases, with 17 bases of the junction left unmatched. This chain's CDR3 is CASNLFGSSGSFSGELFF. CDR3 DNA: TGTGCCAGCAATCTTTTTGGGTCTAGCGGGAGTTTCTCCGGGGAGCTGTTTTTT.

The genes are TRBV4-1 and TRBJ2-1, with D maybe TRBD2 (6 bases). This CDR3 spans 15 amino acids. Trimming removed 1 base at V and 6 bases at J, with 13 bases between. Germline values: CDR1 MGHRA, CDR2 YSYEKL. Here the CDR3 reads CASSQGADGGNEQFF. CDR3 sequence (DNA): TGCGCCAGCAGCCAAGGAGCGGACGGGGGCAATGAGCAGTTCTTC.

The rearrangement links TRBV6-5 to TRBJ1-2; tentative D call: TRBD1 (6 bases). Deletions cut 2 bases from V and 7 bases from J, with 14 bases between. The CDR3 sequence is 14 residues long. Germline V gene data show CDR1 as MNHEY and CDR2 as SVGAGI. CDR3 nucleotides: TGTGCCAGCAGTTACGGTCCAGGGGTAGGTGGCTACACCTTC. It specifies CASSYGPGVGGYTF.

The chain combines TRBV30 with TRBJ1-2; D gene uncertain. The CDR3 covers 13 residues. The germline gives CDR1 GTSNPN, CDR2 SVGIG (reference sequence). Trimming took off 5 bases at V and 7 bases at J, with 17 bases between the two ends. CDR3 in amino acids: CAWVSYGGGGYTF. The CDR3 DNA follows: TGTGCCTGGGTCTCCTACGGAGGTGGTGGCTACACCTTC.

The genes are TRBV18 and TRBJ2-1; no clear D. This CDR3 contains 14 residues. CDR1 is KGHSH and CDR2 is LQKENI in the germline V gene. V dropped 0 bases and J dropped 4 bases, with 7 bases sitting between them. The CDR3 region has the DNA TGTGCCAGCTCACCACCGGTCAGATACAATGAGCAGTTCTTC. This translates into CASSPPVRYNEQFF.

This CDR3 reads CASSSPRTVETQYF. CDR3 coding DNA: TGTGCCAGCAGTTCCCCGAGGACGGTGGAGACCCAGTACTTC. This chain links TRBV27 with TRBJ2-5, with unresolved D. V was clipped by 4 bases and J by 5 bases, with 14 bases between them. The CDR3 has 14 residues. Per germline, CDR1 MNHEY and CDR2 SMNVEV (reference sequence).

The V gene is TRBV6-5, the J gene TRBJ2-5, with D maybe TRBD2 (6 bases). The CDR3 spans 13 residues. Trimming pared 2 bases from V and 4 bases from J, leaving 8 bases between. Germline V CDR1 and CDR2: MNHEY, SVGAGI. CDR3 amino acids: CASSYGGPETQYF. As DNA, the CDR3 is TGTGCCAGCAGTTACGGAGGGCCAGAGACCCAGTACTTC.

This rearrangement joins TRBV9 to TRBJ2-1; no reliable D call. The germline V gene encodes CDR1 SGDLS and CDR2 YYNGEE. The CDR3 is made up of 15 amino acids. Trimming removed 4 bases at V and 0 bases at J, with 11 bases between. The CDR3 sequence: CASSFGRSSYNEQFF. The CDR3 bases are TGTGCCAGCAGCTTTGGACGTAGCTCCTACAATGAGCAGTTCTTC.

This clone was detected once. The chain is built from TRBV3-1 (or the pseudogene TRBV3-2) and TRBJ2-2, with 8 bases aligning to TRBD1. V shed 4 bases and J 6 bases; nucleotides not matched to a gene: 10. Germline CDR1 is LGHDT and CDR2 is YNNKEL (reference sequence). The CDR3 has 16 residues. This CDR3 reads CASSPQQGVDSGELFF. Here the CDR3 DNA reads TGTGCCAGCAGCCCGCAACAGGGGGTAGATTCCGGGGAGCTGTTTTTT.